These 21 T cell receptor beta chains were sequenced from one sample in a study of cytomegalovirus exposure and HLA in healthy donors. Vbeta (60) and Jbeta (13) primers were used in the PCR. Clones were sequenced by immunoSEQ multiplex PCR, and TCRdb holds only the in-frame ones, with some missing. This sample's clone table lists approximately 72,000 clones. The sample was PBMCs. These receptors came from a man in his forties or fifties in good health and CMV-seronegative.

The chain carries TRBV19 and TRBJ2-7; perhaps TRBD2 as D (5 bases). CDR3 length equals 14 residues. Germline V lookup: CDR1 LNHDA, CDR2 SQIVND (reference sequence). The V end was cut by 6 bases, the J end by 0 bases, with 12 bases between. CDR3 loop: CASRERRSSYEQYF. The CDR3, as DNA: TGTGCCAGTAGAGAGCGGCGCAGCTCCTACGAGCAGTACTTC.

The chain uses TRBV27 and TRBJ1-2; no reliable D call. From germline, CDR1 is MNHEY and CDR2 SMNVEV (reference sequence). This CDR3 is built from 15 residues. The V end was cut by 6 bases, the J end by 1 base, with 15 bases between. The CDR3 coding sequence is TGTGCCAGCAGCCCGGGGAGGTCGGGTAACTATGGCTACACCTTC. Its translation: CASSPGRSGNYGYTF.

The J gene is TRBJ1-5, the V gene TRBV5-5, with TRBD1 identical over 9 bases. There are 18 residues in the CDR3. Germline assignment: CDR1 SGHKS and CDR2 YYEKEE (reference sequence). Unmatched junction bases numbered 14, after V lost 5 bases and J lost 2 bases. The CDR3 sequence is CASSRILGQGVGNQPQHF. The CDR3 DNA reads TGTGCCAGCAGTCGTATCTTGGGACAGGGCGTAGGCAATCAGCCCCAGCATTTT.

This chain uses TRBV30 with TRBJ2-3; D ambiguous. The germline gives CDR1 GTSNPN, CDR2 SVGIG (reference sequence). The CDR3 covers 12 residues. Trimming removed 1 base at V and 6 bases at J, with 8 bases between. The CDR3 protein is CAWSEMGDTQYF. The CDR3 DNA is TGTGCCTGGAGTGAAATGGGCGATACGCAGTATTTT. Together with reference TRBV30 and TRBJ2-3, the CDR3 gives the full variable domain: SQTIHQWPATLVQPVGSPLSLECTVEGTSNPNLYWYRQAAGRGLQLLFYSVGIGQISSEVPQNLSASRPQDRQFILSSKKLLLSDSGFYLCAWSEMGDTQYFGPGTRLTVL.

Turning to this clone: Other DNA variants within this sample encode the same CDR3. CDR3 bases: TGTGCCAGCAGCTTGGGAGGGACCGGGGAGCTGTTTTTT. Residues: CASSLGGTGELFF. The genes are TRBV5-5 and TRBJ2-2; maybe TRBD2 (5 bases). The CDR3 runs 13 residues. V was trimmed by 0 bases and J by 5 bases, leaving 5 bases between them. CDR1 SGHKS and CDR2 YYEKEE come from the germline V gene (reference sequence).

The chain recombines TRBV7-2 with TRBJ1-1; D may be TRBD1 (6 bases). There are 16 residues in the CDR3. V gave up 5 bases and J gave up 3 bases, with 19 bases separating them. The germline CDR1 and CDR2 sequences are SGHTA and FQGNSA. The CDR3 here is CASSPRGGQRDTEAFF. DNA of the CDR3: TGTGCCAGCAGCCCCCGCGGGGGGCAGAGGGACACTGAAGCTTTCTTT.

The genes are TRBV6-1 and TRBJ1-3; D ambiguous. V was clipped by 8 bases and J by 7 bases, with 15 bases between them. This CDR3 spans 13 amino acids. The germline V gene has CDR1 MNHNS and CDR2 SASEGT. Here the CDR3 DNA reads TGTGCCAGCGCCGAGCTCTATCGGAACACCATATATTTT. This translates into CASAELYRNTIYF.

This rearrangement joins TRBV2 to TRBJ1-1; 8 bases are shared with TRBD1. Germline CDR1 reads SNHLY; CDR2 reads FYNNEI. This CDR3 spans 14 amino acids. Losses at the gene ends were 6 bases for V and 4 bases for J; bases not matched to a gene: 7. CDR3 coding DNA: TGTGCCAGCAGCGGACAGGGTCGGGGCACTGAAGCTTTCTTT. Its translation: CASSGQGRGTEAFF. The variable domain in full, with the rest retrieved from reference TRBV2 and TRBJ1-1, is EPEVTQTPSHQVTQMGQEVILRCVPISNHLYFYWYRQILGQKVEFLVSFYNNEISEKSEIFDDQFSVERPDGSNFTLKIRSTKLEDSAMYFCASSGQGRGTEAFFGQGTRLTVV.

CDR3 sequence: CASSGFRQGAYNEQFF. The CDR3 DNA follows: TGTGCCAGCAGTGGATTCCGGCAGGGGGCCTACAATGAGCAGTTCTTC. The chain couples TRBV6-1 to TRBJ2-1; 7 bases fit TRBD1. The CDR3 is 16 residues long. Looked up from germline, CDR1 is MNHNS and CDR2 is SASEGT. The trim removed 4 bases at V and 2 bases at J, leaving 8 bases unmatched.

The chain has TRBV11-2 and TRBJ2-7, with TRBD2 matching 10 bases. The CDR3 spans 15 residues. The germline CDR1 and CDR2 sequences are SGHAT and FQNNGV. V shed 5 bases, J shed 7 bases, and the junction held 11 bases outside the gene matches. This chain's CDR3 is CASSPHLAGVGEQYF. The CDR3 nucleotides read TGTGCCAGCAGCCCACACCTAGCGGGGGTGGGTGAGCAGTACTTC. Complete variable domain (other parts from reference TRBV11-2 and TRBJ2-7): EAGVAQSPRYKIIEKRQSVAFWCNPISGHATLYWYQQILGQGPKLLIQFQNNGVVDDSQLPKDRFSAERLKGVDSTLKIQPAKLEDSAVYLCASSPHLAGVGEQYFGPGTRLTVT.

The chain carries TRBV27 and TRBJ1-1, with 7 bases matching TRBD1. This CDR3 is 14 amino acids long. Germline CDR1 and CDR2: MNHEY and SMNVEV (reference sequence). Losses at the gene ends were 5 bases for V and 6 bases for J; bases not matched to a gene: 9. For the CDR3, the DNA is TGTGCCAGCAGTAAACGACAGGGTTCCCCTGAAGCTTTCTTT. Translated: CASSKRQGSPEAFF.

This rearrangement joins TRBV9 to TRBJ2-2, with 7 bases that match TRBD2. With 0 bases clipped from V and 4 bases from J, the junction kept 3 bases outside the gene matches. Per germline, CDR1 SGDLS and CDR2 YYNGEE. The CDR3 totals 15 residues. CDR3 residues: CASSVDPGGTGELFF. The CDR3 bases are TGTGCCAGCAGCGTAGACCCGGGAGGCACCGGGGAGCTGTTTTTT.

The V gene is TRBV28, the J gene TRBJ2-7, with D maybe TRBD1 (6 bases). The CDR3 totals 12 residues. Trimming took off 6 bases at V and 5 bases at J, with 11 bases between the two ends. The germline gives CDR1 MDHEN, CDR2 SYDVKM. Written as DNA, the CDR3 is TGTGCCAGCAGCTCAGGGGTCCACGAGCAGTACTTC. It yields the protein CASSSGVHEQYF. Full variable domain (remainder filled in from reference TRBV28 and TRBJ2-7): DVKVTQSSRYLVKRTGEKVFLECVQDMDHENMFWYRQDPGLGLRLIYFSYDVKMKEKGDIPEGYSVSREKKERFSLILESASTNQTSMYLCASSSGVHEQYFGPGTRLTVT.

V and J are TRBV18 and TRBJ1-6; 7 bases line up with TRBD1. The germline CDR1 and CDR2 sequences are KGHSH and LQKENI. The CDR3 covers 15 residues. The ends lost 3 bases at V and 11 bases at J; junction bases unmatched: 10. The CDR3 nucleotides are TGTGCCAGCTCACCTAGCCAAGGGGGCAGAACACCCCTCCACTTT. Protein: CASSPSQGGRTPLHF.

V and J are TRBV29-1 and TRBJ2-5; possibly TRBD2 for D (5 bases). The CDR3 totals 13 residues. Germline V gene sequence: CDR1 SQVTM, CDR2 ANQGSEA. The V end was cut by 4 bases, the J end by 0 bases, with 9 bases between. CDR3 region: CSVGVGNQETQYF. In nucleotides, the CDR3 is TGCAGCGTTGGGGTCGGGAACCAAGAGACCCAGTACTTC.

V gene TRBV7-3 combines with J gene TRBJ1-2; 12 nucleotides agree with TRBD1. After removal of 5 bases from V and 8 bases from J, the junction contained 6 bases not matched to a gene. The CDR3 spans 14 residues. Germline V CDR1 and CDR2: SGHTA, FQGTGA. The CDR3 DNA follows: TGTGCCAGCAGCCCAGGGACAGGGGGCGGAGGCTACACCTTC. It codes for CASSPGTGGGGYTF. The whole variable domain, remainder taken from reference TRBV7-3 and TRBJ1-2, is GAGVSQTPSNKVTEKGKYVELRCDPISGHTALYWYRQSLGQGPEFLIYFQGTGAADDSGLPNDRFFAVRPEGSVSTLKIQRTERGDSAVYLCASSPGTGGGGYTFGSGTRLTVV.

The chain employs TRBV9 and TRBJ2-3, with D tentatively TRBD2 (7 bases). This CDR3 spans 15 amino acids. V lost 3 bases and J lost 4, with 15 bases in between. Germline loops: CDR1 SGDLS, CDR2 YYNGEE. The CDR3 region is CASSERGGRADTQYF. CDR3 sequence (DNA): TGTGCCAGCAGCGAAAGGGGGGGCCGAGCAGATACGCAGTATTTT. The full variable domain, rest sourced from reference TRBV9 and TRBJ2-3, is DSGVTQTPKHLITATGQRVTLRCSPRSGDLSVYWYQQSLDQGLQFLIQYYNGEERAKGNILERFSAQQFPDLHSELNLSSLELGDSALYFCASSERGGRADTQYFGPGTRLTVL.

The CDR3 sequence: CASRGLLRTEAFF. The CDR3 coding sequence is TGTGCCAGCCGCGGACTGCTGCGGACTGAAGCTTTCTTT. The chain recombines TRBV6-5 with TRBJ1-1; D is undetermined. Trimming shortened V by 8 bases and J by 5 bases, and 15 bases separated the two germline ends. This CDR3 region has 13 residues. Germline V gives CDR1 MNHEY, CDR2 SVGAGI.

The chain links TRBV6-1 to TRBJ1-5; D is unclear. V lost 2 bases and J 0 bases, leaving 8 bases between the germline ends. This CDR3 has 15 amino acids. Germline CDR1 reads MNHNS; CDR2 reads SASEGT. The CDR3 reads CASSESLPSNQPQHF. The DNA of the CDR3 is TGTGCCAGCAGTGAATCCCTACCTAGCAATCAGCCCCAGCATTTT.

In nucleotides, the CDR3 is TGTGCCAGCAGCTGGGATGACAGGGCTAATTCACCCCTCCACTTT. It translates to CASSWDDRANSPLHF. The chain combines TRBV5-4 with TRBJ1-6, with 7 bases that match TRBD1. This CDR3 is built from 15 residues. The ends lost 3 bases at V and 6 bases at J; junction bases unmatched: 6. The V gene's germline CDR1 is SGHNT and CDR2 YYREEE (reference sequence).

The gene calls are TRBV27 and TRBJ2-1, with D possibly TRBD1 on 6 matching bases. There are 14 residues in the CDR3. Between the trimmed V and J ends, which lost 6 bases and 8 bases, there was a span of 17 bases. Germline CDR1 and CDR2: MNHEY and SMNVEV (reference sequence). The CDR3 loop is CASRGQPRSYEQFF. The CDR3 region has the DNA TGTGCCAGCAGGGGACAACCTCGATCCTATGAGCAGTTCTTC.